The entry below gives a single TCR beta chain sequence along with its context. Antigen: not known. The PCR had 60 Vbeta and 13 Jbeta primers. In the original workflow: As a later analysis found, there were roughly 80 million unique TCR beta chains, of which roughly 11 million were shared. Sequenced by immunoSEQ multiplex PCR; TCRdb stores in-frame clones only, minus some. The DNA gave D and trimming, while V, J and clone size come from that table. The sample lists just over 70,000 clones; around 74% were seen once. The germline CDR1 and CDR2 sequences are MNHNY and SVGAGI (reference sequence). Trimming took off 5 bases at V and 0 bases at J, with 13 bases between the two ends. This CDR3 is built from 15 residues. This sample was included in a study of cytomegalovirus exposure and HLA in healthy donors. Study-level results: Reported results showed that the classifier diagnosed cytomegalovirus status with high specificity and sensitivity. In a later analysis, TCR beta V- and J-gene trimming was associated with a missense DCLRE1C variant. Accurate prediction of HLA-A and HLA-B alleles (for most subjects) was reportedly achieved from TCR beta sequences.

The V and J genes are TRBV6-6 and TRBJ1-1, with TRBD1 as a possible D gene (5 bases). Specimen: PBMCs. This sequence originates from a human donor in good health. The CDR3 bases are TGTGCCAGCAGTCCGATCTCGGACATGAACACTGAAGCTTTCTTT. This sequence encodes CASSPISDMNTEAFF.